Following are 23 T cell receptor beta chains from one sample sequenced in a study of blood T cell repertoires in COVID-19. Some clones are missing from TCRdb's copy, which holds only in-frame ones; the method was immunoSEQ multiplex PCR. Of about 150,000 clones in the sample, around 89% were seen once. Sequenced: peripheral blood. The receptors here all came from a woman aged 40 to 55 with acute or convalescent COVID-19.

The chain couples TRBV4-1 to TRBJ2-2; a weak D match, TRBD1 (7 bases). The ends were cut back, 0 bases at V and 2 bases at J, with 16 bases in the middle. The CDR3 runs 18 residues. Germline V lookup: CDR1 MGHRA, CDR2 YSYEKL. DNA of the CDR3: TGCGCCAGCAGCCAAGATCCTACCCAGGGGGGAAACACCGGGGAGCTGTTTTTT. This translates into CASSQDPTQGGNTGELFF.

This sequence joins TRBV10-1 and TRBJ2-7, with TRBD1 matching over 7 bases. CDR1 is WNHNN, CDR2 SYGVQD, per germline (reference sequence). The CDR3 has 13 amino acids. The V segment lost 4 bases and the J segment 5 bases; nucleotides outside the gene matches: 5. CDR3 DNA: TGCGCCAGCAGTGGGGGGACAGCGGACGAGCAGTACTTC. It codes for CASSGGTADEQYF.

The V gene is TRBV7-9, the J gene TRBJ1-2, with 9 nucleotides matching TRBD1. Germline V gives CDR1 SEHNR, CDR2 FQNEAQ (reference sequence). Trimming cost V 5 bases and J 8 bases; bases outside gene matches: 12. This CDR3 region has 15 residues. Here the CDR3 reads CASSVFTGGEEGYTF. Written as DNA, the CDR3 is TGTGCCAGCAGCGTATTTACAGGGGGCGAGGAGGGCTACACCTTC.

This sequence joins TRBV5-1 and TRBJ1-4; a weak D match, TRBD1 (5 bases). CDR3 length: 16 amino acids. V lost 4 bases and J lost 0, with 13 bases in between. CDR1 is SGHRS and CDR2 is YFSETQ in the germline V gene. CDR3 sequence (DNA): TGCGCCAGCAGCATAAATACAGGTGCAACTAATGAAAAACTGTTTTTT. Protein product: CASSINTGATNEKLFF.

CDR3 amino acids: CASNLDSLNTEAFF. In DNA form, the CDR3 reads TGTGCCAGCAACCTAGACAGCTTGAACACTGAAGCTTTCTTT. The genes are TRBV6-5 and TRBJ1-1, with a weak D call TRBD1 (5 bases). The CDR3 length is 14 residues. Trimming took off 7 bases at V and 0 bases at J, with 12 bases between the two ends. Germline-derived CDR1 and CDR2 are MNHEY and SVGAGI.

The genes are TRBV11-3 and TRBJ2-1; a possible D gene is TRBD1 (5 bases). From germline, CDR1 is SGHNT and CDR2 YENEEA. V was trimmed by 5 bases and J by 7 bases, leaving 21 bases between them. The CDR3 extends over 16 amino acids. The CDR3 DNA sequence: TGTGCCAGCAGCGGCAGCTTCCAGGGTGAGTCGAATGAGCAGTTCTTC. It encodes CASSGSFQGESNEQFF.

The chain's CDR3 is CANPGLGRSYEQYF. In DNA, the CDR3 is TGTGCCAACCCGGGACTAGGTCGGTCCTACGAGCAGTACTTC. This chain uses TRBV6-4 with TRBJ2-7; 8 bases map to TRBD2. Unmatched junction bases numbered 9, after V lost 10 bases and J lost 1 base. This CDR3 comprises 14 residues. In germline, CDR1 is MRHNA, CDR2 SNTAGT.

The CDR3 region is CASSNPGLAANEQFF. CDR3 sequence (DNA): TGTGCCAGCAGTAACCCGGGACTAGCGGCCAATGAGCAGTTCTTC. The rearrangement uses TRBV6-2 or TRBV6-3 and TRBJ2-1; 11 bases map to TRBD2. V trimming: 5 bases; J trimming: 6 bases; junction bases outside the gene matches: 6. This CDR3 spans 15 amino acids. CDR1 and CDR2 from the germline V gene are MNHEY and SVGEGT.

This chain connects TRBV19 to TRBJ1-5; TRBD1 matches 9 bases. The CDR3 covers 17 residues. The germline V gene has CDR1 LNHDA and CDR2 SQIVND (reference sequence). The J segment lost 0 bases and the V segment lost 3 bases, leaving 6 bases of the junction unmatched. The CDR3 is CASSISQGAYSNQPQHF. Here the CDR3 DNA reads TGTGCCAGTAGTATTTCACAGGGGGCGTATAGCAATCAGCCCCAGCATTTT.

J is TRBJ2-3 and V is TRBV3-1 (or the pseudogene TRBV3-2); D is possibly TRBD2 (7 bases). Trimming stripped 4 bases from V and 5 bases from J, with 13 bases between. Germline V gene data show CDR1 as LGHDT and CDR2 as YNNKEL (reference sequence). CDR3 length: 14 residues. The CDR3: CASSPLGGGDTQYF. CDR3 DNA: TGTGCCAGCAGCCCGTTGGGAGGGGGAGATACGCAGTATTTT.

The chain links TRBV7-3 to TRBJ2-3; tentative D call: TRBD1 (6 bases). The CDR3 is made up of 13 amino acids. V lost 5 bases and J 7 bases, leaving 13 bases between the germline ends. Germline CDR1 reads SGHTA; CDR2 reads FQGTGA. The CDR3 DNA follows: TGTGCCAGCAGCCCCACTACAGGGTATACGCAGTATTTT. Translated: CASSPTTGYTQYF.

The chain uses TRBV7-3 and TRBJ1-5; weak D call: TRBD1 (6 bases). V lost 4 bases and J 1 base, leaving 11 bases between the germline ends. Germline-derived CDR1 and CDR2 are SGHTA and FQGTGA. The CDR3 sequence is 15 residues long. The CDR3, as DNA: TGTGCCAGCAGCTCCGGACAGATCAGCAATCAGCCCCAGCATTTT. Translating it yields CASSSGQISNQPQHF.

The chain's CDR3 is CASRGLAGGLNLNEQFF. DNA of the CDR3: TGTGCCAGCAGGGGACTAGCGGGGGGCCTAAACCTCAATGAGCAGTTCTTC. V is TRBV2 and J is TRBJ2-1; 15 nucleotides line up with TRBD2. CDR3 length: 17 amino acids. The germline V gene has CDR1 SNHLY and CDR2 FYNNEI. V shed 6 bases, J shed 6 bases, and the junction held 9 bases outside the gene matches.

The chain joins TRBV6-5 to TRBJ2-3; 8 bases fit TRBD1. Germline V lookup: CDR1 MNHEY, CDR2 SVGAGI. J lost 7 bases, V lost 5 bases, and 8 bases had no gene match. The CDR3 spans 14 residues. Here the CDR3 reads CASSRTGQGNTQYF. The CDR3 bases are TGTGCCAGCAGTCGGACAGGGCAGGGAAATACGCAGTATTTT.

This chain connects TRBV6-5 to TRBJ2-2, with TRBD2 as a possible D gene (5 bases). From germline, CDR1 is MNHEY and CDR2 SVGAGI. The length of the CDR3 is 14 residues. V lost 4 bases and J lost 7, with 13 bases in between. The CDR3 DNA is TGTGCCAGCAGTTCGTTCGACGGGGTCGGGGAGCTGTTTTTT. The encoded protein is CASSSFDGVGELFF.

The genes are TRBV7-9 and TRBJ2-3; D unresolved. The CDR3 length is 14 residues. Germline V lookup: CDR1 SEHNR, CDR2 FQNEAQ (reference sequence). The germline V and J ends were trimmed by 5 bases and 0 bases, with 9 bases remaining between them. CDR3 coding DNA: TGTGCCAGCAGCCTCAGTAAGAGCACAGATACGCAGTATTTT. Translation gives CASSLSKSTDTQYF.

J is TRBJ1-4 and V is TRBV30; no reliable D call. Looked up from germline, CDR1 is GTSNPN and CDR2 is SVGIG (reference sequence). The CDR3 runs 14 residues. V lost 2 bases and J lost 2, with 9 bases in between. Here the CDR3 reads CAWSTRQTNEKLFF. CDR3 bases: TGTGCCTGGAGTACGCGGCAGACTAATGAAAAACTGTTTTTT.

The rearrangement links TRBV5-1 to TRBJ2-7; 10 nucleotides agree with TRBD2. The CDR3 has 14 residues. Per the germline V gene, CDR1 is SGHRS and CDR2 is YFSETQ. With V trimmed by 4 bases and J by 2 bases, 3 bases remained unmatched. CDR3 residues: CASSRTSGPYEQYF. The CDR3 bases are TGCGCCAGCAGCCGGACTAGCGGACCCTACGAGCAGTACTTC.

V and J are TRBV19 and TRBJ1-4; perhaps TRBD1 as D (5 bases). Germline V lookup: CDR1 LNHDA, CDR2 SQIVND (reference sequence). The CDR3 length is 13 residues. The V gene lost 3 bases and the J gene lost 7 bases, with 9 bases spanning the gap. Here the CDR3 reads CASSIPGIEKLFF. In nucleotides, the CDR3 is TGTGCCAGTAGTATCCCAGGGATTGAAAAACTGTTTTTT.

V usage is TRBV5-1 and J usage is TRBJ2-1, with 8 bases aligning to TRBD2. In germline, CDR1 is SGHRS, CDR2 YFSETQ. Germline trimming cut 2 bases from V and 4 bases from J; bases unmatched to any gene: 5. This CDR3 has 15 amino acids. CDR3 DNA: TGCGCCAGCAGCTTTAGCGGGATAGATTACAATGAGCAGTTCTTC. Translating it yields CASSFSGIDYNEQFF.

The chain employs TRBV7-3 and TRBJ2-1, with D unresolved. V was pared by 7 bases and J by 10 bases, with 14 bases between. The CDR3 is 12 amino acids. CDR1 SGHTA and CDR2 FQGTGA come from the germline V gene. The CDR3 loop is CASKVASSEQFF. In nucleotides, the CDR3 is TGTGCCAGCAAAGTAGCTTCAAGCGAGCAGTTCTTC.

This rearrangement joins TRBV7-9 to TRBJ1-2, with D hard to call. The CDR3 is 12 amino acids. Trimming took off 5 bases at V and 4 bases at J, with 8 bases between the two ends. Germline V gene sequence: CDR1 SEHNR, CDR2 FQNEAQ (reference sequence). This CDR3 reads CASSHGGYGYTF. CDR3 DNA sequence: TGTGCCAGCAGCCACGGAGGCTATGGCTACACCTTC.

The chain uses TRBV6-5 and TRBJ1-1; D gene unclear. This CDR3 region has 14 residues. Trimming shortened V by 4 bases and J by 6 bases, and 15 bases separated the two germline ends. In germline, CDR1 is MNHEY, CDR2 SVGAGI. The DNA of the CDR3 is TGTGCCAGCAGTTCTACGACGGATCAGGCTGAAGCTTTCTTT. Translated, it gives CASSSTTDQAEAFF.